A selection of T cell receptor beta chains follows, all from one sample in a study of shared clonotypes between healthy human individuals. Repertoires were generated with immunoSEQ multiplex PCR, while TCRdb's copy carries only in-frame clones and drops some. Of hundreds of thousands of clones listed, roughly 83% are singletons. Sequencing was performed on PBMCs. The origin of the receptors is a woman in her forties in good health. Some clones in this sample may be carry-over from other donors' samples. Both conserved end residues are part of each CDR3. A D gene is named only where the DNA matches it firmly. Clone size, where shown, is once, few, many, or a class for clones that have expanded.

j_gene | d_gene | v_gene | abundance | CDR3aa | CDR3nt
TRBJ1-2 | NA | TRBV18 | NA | CASSPPGGRRYGYTF | TGTGCCAGCTCACCACCGGGGGGACGGAGATATGGCTACACCTTC
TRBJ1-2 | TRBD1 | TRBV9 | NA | CASSLRDRDYGYTF | TGTGCCAGCAGCCTGAGGGACAGGGACTATGGCTACACCTTC
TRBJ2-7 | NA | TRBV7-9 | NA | CASSVDSSYEQYF | TGTGCCAGCAGCGTCGATAGCTCCTACGAGCAGTACTTC
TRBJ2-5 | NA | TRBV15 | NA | CATSRDESLKAGEYF | TGTGCCACCAGCAGAGATGAATCCCTGAAGGCAGGGGAATACTTC
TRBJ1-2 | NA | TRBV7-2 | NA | CASSLELWNGYTF | TGTGCCAGCAGCTTAGAACTTTGGAATGGCTACACCTTC
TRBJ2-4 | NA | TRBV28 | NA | CASSRGTVNIQYF | TGTGCCAGCAGCCGGGGGACAGTAAACATTCAGTACTTC
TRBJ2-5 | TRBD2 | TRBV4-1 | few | CASSPRTSGETQYF | TGCGCCAGCAGCCCGAGGACTAGCGGAGAGACCCAGTACTTC
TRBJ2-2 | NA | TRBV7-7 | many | CASSSASGELFF | TGTGCCAGCAGCTCTGCTTCCGGGGAGCTGTTTTTT
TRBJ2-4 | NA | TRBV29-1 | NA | CSVEPLTLNIQYF | TGCAGCGTTGAACCCCTCACACTGAACATTCAGTACTTC
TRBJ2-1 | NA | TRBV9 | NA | CASSVETRYNEQFF | TGTGCCAGCAGCGTAGAGACTAGGTACAATGAGCAGTTCTTC
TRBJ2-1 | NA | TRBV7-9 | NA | CASSSYVWGPTREQFF | TGTGCCAGCAGCTCCTACGTTTGGGGGCCTACGCGCGAGCAGTTCTTC
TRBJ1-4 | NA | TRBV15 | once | CATSNPLRAMFF | TGTGCCACCAGCAACCCTCTGCGGGCGATGTTTTTT
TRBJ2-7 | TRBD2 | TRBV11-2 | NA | CASSLGGTSGIYEQYF | TGTGCCAGCAGCTTAGGTGGGACTAGCGGGATCTACGAGCAGTACTTC
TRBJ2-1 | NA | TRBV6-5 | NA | CASSYGQRPSYNEQFF | TGTGCCAGCAGTTATGGCCAGCGGCCCTCCTACAATGAGCAGTTCTTC
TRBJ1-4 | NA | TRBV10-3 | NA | CAISESYSGGAGANEKLFF | TGTGCCATCAGTGAGTCGTATTCAGGAGGGGCCGGTGCTAATGAAAAACTGTTTTTT
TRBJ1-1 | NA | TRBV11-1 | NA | CASRLGSNTEAFF | TGTGCCAGCAGACTGGGGTCCAACACTGAAGCTTTCTTT
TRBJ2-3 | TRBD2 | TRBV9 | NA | CASSAGPGLAATDTQYF | TGTGCCAGCAGCGCCGGTCCGGGACTAGCGGCCACAGATACGCAGTATTTT
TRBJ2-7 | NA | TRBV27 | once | CASRDPGYEQYF | TGTGCCAGCAGAGACCCGGGCTACGAGCAGTACTTC
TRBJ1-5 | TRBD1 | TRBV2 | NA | CASSSTGGDQPQHF | TGTGCCAGCAGTTCGACAGGGGGCGATCAGCCCCAGCATTTT
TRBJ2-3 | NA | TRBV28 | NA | CASGGRAGGEDTQYF | TGTGCCAGCGGTGGGCGAGCGGGCGGGGAAGATACGCAGTATTTT
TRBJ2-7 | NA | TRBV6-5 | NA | CATRGVYEYF | TGTGCGACGAGGGGGGTTTATGAGTACTTC
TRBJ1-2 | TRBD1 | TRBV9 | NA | CASSHLTGGYGYTF | TGTGCCAGCAGCCACCTTACAGGGGGCTATGGCTACACCTTC
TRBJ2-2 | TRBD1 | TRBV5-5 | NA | CASSLPGTGVSGELFF | TGTGCCAGCAGCTTGCCCGGGACAGGGGTGTCCGGGGAGCTGTTTTTT
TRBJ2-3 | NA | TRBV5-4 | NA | CASSSGPTRDTQYF | TGTGCCAGCAGCTCCGGGCCCACGCGAGATACGCAGTATTTT
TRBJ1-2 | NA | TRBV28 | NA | CASRTPEQISAYGYTF | TGTGCCAGCAGGACTCCGGAACAGATTTCTGCTTATGGTTACACCTTC
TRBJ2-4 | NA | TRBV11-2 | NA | CASSLDDPRQVAKNIQYF | TGTGCCAGCAGCTTAGACGACCCAAGACAAGTAGCCAAAAACATTCAGTACTTC
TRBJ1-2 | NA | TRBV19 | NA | CASSLGPEDTGYGYTF | TGTGCCAGTAGTCTGGGGCCGGAGGACACAGGATATGGCTACACCTTC
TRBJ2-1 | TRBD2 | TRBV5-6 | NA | CASSFASGSNEQFF | TGTGCCAGCAGCTTTGCTAGCGGCAGCAATGAGCAGTTCTTC
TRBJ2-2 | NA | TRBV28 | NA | CASSLWSNTGELFF | TGTGCCAGCAGTTTATGGTCGAACACCGGGGAGCTGTTTTTT
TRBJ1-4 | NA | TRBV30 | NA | CAWSVDRNNEKLFF | TGTGCCTGGAGTGTCGACAGGAATAATGAAAAACTGTTTTTT
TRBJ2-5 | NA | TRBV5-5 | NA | CASMGRGGDQETQYF | TGTGCCAGCATGGGGCGTGGAGGAGATCAAGAGACCCAGTACTTC
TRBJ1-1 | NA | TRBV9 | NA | CASTRTSENTEAFF | TGTGCCAGCACCCGCACCAGTGAGAACACTGAAGCTTTCTTT
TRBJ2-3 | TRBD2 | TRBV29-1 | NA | CSVAPGAGGDTQYF | TGCAGCGTTGCGCCGGGCGCGGGGGGAGATACGCAGTATTTT